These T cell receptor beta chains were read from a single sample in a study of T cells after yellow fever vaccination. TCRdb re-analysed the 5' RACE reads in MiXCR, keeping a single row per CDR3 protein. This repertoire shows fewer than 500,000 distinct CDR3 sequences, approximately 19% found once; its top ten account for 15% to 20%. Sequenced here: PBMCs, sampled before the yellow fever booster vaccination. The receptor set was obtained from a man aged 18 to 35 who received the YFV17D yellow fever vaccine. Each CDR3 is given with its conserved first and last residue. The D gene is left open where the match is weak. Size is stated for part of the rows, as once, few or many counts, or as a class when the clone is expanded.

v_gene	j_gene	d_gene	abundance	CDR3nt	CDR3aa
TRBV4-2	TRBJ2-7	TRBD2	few	TGTGCCAGCAGCCAAGCCAGCGGGGTCCTCTACGAGCAGTACTTC	CASSQASGVLYEQYF
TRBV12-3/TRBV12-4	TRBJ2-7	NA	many	TGTGCCAGCAGTTTAGTACTGGGGTCCTACGAGCAGTACTTC	CASSLVLGSYEQYF
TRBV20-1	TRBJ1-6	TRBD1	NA	TGCAGTGCTGCTAAGGACAGGGGGGCTGTTTCCCTCCACTTT	CSAAKDRGAVSLHF
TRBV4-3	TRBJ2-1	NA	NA	TGCGCCAGCAGCCAAGATAGAGAGGCGGCGGATGAGCAGTTCTTC	CASSQDREAADEQFF
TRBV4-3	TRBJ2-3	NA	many	TGCGCCAGCAGCCAACAAGTGGGAGGTACCCGCGGAACGCAGTATTTT	CASSQQVGGTRGTQYF
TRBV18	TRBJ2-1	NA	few	TGTGCCAGCTCGAAAATTGATCGTGGCAGGGATGCCTACAATGAGCAGTTCTTC	CASSKIDRGRDAYNEQFF
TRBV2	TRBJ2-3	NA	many	TGTGCCAGCAGTGAAGCGCCCTCAACTAGCACAGATACGCAGTATTTT	CASSEAPSTSTDTQYF
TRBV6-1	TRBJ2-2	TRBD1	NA	TGTGCCAGCAGTGGCACAGGGGACGGGGAGCTGTTTTTT	CASSGTGDGELFF
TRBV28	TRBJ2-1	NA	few	TGTGCCAGCAAGGGGATCGGTTACAATGAGCAGTTCTTC	CASKGIGYNEQFF
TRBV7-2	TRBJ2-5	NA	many	TGTGCCAGCAGGAGGGGGGGACAAGAGACCCAGTACTTC	CASRRGGQETQYF
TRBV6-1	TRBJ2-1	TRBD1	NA	TGTGCCAGTCAGGGGGACCCGGGACAGATACACAATGAGCAGTTCTTC	CASQGDPGQIHNEQFF
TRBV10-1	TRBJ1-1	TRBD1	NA	TGCGCCAGCAGTGAGTCGGACAGGGATGGTACTGAAGCTTTCTTT	CASSESDRDGTEAFF